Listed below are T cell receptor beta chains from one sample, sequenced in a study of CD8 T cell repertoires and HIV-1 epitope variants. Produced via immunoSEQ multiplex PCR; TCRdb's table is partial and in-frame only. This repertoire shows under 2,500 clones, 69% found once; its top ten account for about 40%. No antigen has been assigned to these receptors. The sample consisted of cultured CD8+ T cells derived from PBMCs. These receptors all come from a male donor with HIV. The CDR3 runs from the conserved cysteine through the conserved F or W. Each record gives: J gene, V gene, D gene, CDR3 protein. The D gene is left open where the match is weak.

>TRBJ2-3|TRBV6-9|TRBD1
CASRDSDRGQGDTQYF
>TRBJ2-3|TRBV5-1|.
CASSLEKEGDTQYF
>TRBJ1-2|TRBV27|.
CASSPIQGFSYGYTF
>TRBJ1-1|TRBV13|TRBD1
CASSPRTGEGTEAFF
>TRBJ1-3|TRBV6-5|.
CASSYGGPGNTIYF
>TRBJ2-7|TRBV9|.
CASSEDSSYEQYF
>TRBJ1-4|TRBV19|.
CASSKGATNDEKLFF
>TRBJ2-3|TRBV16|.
CASSLGGAKSDTQYF
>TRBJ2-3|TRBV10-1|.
CASSESGGPGDTQYF
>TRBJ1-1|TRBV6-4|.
CASSDTGYTEAFF
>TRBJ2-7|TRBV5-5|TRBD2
CASSTLAGGYEQYF
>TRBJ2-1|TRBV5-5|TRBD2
CASSSGTSGRFAYNEQFF
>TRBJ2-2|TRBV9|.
CASTPRGTGELFF
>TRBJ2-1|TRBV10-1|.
CASSGKGPVGGHNEQFF
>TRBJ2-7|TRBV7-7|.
CASSPDSSYEQYF
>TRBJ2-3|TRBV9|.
CASTLINPGAYF
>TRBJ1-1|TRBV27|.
CASSLGGGTEAFF
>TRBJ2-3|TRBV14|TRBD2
CASSQDRREGRGDTQYF
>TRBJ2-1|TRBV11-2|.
CASSLEVATGSLGNEQFF
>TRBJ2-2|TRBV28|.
CASKGFFSGVNTGELFF
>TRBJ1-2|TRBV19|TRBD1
CASSTGGGGYTF
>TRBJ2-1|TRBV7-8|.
CASSPGLASYNEQFF
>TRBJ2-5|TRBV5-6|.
CASSPGRGLGETQYF
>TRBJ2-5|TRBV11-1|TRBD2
CASSPAPSGQETQYF
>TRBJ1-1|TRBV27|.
CASSLGGHTEAFF
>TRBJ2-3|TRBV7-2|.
CASSLDGAQTQYF
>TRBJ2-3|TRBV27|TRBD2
CASSASGGTDTQYF
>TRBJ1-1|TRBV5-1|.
CASSSAVNTEAFF
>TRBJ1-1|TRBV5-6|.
CASSLAGGSTEAFF
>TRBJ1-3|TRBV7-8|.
CASSLGPGGGNTIYF
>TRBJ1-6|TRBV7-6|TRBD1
CASSLGEGASSPLHF
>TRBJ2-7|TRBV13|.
CASSLEKGTLYEQYF
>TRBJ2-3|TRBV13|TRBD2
CASSLGPLGTSGESSTDTQYF
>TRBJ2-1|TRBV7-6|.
CASSLESGYEQFF
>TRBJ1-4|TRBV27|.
CASSPLAAGSNEKLFF
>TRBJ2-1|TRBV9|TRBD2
CASSVEGGRRGEQFF
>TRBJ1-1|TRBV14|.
CASSPLGRTEAFF
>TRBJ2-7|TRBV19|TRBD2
CASRGLANYEQYF
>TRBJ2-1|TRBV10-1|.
CASSEGPGRKAYNEQFF
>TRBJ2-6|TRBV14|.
CASSQETGRSAGANVLTF
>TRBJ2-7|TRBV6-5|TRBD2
CASSPGGGEQYF
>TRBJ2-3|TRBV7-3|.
CASSSGTTDTQYF
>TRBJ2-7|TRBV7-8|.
CASSPRAGHYEQYF
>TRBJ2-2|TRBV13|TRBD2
CASSFSGRGTGELFF
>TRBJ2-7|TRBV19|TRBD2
CASSPPSGGHLFNSYEQYF
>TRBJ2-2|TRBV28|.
CASSYYTGELFF
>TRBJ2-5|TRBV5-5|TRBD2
CASSFSSGGQETQYF
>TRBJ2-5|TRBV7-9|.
CASSSQVLGETQYF
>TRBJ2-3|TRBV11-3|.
CASSLPDADTQYF
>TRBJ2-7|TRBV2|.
CASSEDNYEQYF
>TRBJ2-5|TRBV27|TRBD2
CASSFTSGQETQYF